Below, 5 T cell receptor beta chains from the same sample are listed, as sequenced in a study of blood T cell repertoires in COVID-19. The data were produced by immunoSEQ multiplex PCR, yet TCRdb's version contains in-frame clones alone and is incomplete. Of fewer than 450,000 clones in the sample, 75% to 90% were seen once. The material sequenced was peripheral blood. The source of these receptors is a woman in her forties or fifties with COVID-19, enrolled during active disease.

This clone was seen a single time. The V call is TRBV6-5, the J call TRBJ2-7; the match to TRBD2 covers 16 bases. The CDR3 covers 14 residues. CDR1 is MNHEY, CDR2 SVGAGI, per germline. V gave up 6 bases and J gave up 7 bases; unmatched junction bases: 3. Here the CDR3 DNA reads TGTGCCAGCAGGGGACTAGCGGGAGGGCCGGAGCAGTACTTC. Protein sequence: CASRGLAGGPEQYF.

This clone occurred a few times. The gene calls are TRBV10-3 and TRBJ2-7; D possibly corresponds to TRBD2 (6 bases). CDR3 length: 16 residues. Trimming stripped 2 bases from V and 3 bases from J, with 17 bases between. In germline, CDR1 is ENHRY, CDR2 SYGVKD. As DNA, the CDR3 is TGTGCCATCAGTGAGGCGGCAGCTAGCGACCGCTACGAGCAGTACTTC. Translated, it gives CAISEAAASDRYEQYF.

This clone has more than one count but fewer than ten. The chain links TRBV18 to TRBJ1-2; D possibly corresponds to TRBD1 (5 bases). Trimming cost V 0 bases and J 4 bases, with 12 bases left between them. CDR1 is KGHSH and CDR2 is LQKENI in the germline V gene. The CDR3 consists of 15 residues. The CDR3 protein is CASSPPGETTYGYTF. In DNA form, the CDR3 reads TGTGCCAGCTCACCACCAGGGGAAACGACCTATGGCTACACCTTC.

This clone was picked up a small number of times. V usage is TRBV19 and J usage is TRBJ2-2; 13 bases agree with TRBD2. The CDR3 is made up of 17 amino acids. Unmatched junction bases numbered 9, after V lost 4 bases and J lost 7 bases. Germline V CDR1 and CDR2: LNHDA, SQIVND (reference sequence). The chain's CDR3 is CASSTELAGGPSGELFF. CDR3 sequence (DNA): TGTGCCAGTAGTACCGAACTAGCGGGAGGGCCCAGCGGGGAGCTGTTTTTT.

The rearrangement links TRBV7-2 to TRBJ2-7, with D uncertain. The CDR3 totals 16 residues. Germline CDR1 reads SGHTA; CDR2 reads FQGNSA. V shed 1 base and J shed 0 bases, with 13 bases lying between them. The CDR3 coding sequence is TGTGCCAGCAGCTTAGTTGTGGGCCAGGTCTCCTACGAGCAGTACTTC. The encoded protein is CASSLVVGQVSYEQYF.